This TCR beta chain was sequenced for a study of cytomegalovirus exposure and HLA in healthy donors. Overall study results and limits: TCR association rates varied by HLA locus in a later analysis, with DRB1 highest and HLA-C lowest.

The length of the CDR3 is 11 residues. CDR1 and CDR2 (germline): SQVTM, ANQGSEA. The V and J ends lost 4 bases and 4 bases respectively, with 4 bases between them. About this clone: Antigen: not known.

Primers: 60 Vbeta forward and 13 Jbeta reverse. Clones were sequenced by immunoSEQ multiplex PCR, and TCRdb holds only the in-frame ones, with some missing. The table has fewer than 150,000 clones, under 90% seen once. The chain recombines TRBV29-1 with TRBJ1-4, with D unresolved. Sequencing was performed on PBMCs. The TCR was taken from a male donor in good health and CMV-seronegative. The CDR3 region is CSVGLNEKLFF. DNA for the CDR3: TGCAGCGTTGGACTTAATGAAAAACTGTTTTTT.